A selection of T cell receptor beta chains follows, all from one sample in a study of T cell responses to AZD1222 COVID-19 vaccine. TCRdb's copy holds only in-frame clones and misses some; the assay was immunoSEQ multiplex PCR. The profile shows 130,000 or so clones, over 90% of them singletons. Material: peripheral blood, obtained on day 0 of MenACWY control vaccination. The receptor set was obtained from an adult in good health. Each CDR3 is given with its conserved first and last residue. A D gene is named only where the DNA matches it firmly. Clone size is shown for a subset of rows, as once, few, many or a class of expanded clone.

DNA: TGCGCCAGCAGCGTGACAGTGAACACTGAAGCTTTCTTT
CDR3: CASSVTVNTEAFF
V: TRBV5-1
J: TRBJ1-1
size: -
D: -

DNA: TGTGCCAGCAGCTTGGGGCTGATCGCTGAGTACGAGCAGTACTTC
CDR3: CASSLGLIAEYEQYF
V: TRBV5-8
J: TRBJ2-7
size: -
D: -

DNA: TGTGCCAGCAGTGAAGCGCTTCGAAACAGGGCATACGAGCAGTACTTC
CDR3: CASSEALRNRAYEQYF
V: TRBV6-1
J: TRBJ2-7
size: -
D: -

DNA: TGTGCCAGCAGCTTAGGGCATTCGTCCACTGAAGCTTTCTTT
CDR3: CASSLGHSSTEAFF
V: TRBV7-6
J: TRBJ1-1
size: -
D: -

DNA: TGTGCCAGCAGGGAGGACAGCTACGAGCAGTACTTC
CDR3: CASREDSYEQYF
V: TRBV2
J: TRBJ2-7
size: -
D: -

DNA: TGTGCCAGCAGGGAGACGGCGAACTACGAGCAGTACTTC
CDR3: CASRETANYEQYF
V: TRBV28
J: TRBJ2-7
size: -
D: -

DNA: TGTGCCAGCAGCTTGGAGGGGAACTATCAGCCCCAGCATTTT
CDR3: CASSLEGNYQPQHF
V: TRBV7-8
J: TRBJ1-5
size: -
D: -

DNA: TGTGCCAGCAGTGTGGACACCCGGAGCAATCAGCCCCAGCATTTT
CDR3: CASSVDTRSNQPQHF
V: TRBV2
J: TRBJ1-5
size: once
D: -

DNA: TGTGCCAGCCATCACCTTAGCACAGATACGCAGTATTTT
CDR3: CASHHLSTDTQYF
V: TRBV3-1/TRBV3-2
J: TRBJ2-3
size: -
D: -

DNA: TGTGCCAGCAACACCCCCGGGGGACAGGGTCCCTCTGGGGCCAACGTCCTGACTTTC
CDR3: CASNTPGGQGPSGANVLTF
V: TRBV28
J: TRBJ2-6
size: -
D: TRBD1